These 13 T cell receptor beta chains were sequenced from one sample in a study of T cell responses to AZD1222 COVID-19 vaccine. The data were produced by immunoSEQ multiplex PCR, yet TCRdb's version contains in-frame clones alone and is incomplete. The table records approximately 120,000 clones, around 87% of them present only once. The specimen comprised peripheral blood, sampled on day 0 of AZD1222 vaccination. All receptors derive from an adult in good health.

The V call is TRBV23-1, the J call TRBJ1-5; D uncertain. TRBV23-1 is sorted into the ORF group, with uncertain function. V lost 3 bases, J lost 0 bases, and 6 bases lay in between. CDR3 length equals 14 residues. The CDR3 reads CASSHRYSNQPQHF. Written as DNA, the CDR3 is TGCGCCAGCAGTCATCGGTATAGCAATCAGCCCCAGCATTTT.

The chain uses TRBV27 and TRBJ2-1; possible D gene TRBD1, 6 bases. CDR3 length: 13 amino acids. V was trimmed by 6 bases and J by 9 bases, leaving 15 bases between them. The germline CDR1 and CDR2 sequences are MNHEY and SMNVEV (reference sequence). DNA of the CDR3: TGTGCCAGCAGATACACAGGGAAGGGTGAGCAGTTCTTC. As protein: CASRYTGKGEQFF.

The rearrangement uses TRBV10-1 and TRBJ2-1; D is tentatively TRBD1 or TRBD2 (7 bases each). This CDR3 has 10 amino acids. Germline CDR1 WNHNN, CDR2 SYGVQD (reference sequence). The CDR3 is CVQGGNEQFF. DNA of the CDR3: TGCGTCCAGGGGGGGAATGAGCAGTTCTTC.

This clone came up once. This chain uses TRBV7-2 with TRBJ2-4; D remains unclear. In germline, CDR1 is SGHTA, CDR2 FQGNSA. The CDR3 runs to 14 residues. The V gene lost 5 bases and the J gene lost 0 bases, with 8 bases spanning the gap. CDR3 sequence: CASSPALAKNIQYF. The CDR3 DNA follows: TGTGCCAGCAGCCCGGCGTTAGCCAAAAACATTCAGTACTTC. The variable domain in full, completed from reference TRBV7-2 and TRBJ2-4, reads GAGVSQSPSNKVTEKGKDVELRCDPISGHTALYWYRQSLGQGLEFLIYFQGNSAPDKSGLPSDRFSAERTGGSVSTLTIQRTQQEDSAVYLCASSPALAKNIQYFGAGTRLSVL.

The sample holds a few counts of this clone. The V gene is TRBV5-1, the J gene TRBJ1-3; D gene uncertain. This CDR3 comprises 14 residues. Per the germline V gene, CDR1 is SGHRS and CDR2 is YFSETQ. Trimming removed 0 bases from V and 7 bases from J, with 11 bases in between. The CDR3 DNA sequence: TGCGCCAGCAGCTTGGAACAGCAAAGCAACACCATATATTTT. This translates into CASSLEQQSNTIYF.

V usage is TRBV3-1 (or the pseudogene TRBV3-2) and J usage is TRBJ1-2; D is undetermined. The germline gives CDR1 LGHDT, CDR2 YNNKEL (reference sequence). The V end was cut by 0 bases, the J end by 5 bases, with 7 bases between. The CDR3 is 13 amino acids. The CDR3: CASSQDLSYGYTF. CDR3 in DNA: TGTGCCAGCAGCCAAGATCTTTCTTATGGCTACACCTTC.

This clone turned up a few times. The chain links TRBV4-2 to TRBJ2-3; 8 nucleotides line up with TRBD2. The CDR3 totals 17 residues. Losses at the gene ends were 0 bases for V and 3 bases for J; bases not matched to a gene: 8. Germline-derived CDR1 and CDR2 are LGHNA and YNFKEQ. In DNA, the CDR3 is TGTGCCAGCAGCCAAGATAGTAGCGGGATGGGAACAGATACGCAGTATTTT. It codes for CASSQDSSGMGTDTQYF.

The V and J genes are TRBV7-2 and TRBJ1-2, with TRBD1 matching 10 bases. The V gene end was trimmed by 5 bases and the J gene end by 6 bases; junction bases not matched to a gene: 3. There are 13 residues in the CDR3. Germline lookup yields CDR1 SGHTA and CDR2 FQGNSA. The CDR3 DNA follows: TGTGCCAGCAGCCGGGACAGGGGAAATGGCTACACCTTC. It codes for CASSRDRGNGYTF.

This chain uses TRBV7-3 with TRBJ2-3; D might be TRBD1 (6 bases). The V end was cut by 0 bases, the J end by 11 bases, with 21 bases between. This CDR3 comprises 16 residues. Germline V gene lookup returns CDR1 SGHTA and CDR2 FQGTGA. CDR3 DNA: TGTGCCAGCAGCTTAACTGGAACCGGCAGGGGACACTTGCAGTATTTT. It specifies CASSLTGTGRGHLQYF.

The V gene is TRBV28, the J gene TRBJ1-6; D possibly corresponds to TRBD1 (6 bases). Germline assignment: CDR1 MDHEN and CDR2 SYDVKM. V was pared by 2 bases and J by 10 bases, with 21 bases between. The CDR3 length is 17 residues. The CDR3: CASSLIRLGASRSPLHF. For the CDR3, the DNA is TGTGCCAGCAGTTTAATTCGTTTGGGGGCCTCGAGGTCACCCCTCCACTTT.

This chain links TRBV29-1 with TRBJ1-5; D is ambiguous. This CDR3 region has 13 residues. Germline CDR1 is SQVTM and CDR2 is ANQGSEA. The V and J ends lost 4 bases and 3 bases respectively, with 10 bases between them. CDR3 in DNA: TGCAGCGTTGTAGCGAACCCCAATCAGCCCCAGCATTTT. This encodes CSVVANPNQPQHF.

The chain links TRBV5-8 to TRBJ2-2, with 7 bases that match TRBD1. CDR1 is SGHTS and CDR2 is YDEGEE in the germline V gene. Unmatched junction bases numbered 8, after V lost 2 bases and J lost 4 bases. This CDR3 has 16 residues. The CDR3, as DNA: TGTGCCAGCAGCTTACTCTGGACAGGTTCCACCGGGGAGCTGTTTTTT. Translating it yields CASSLLWTGSTGELFF. Combining the CDR3 with reference TRBV5-8 and TRBJ2-2 gives the whole variable domain EAGVTQSPTHLIKTRGQQATLRCSPISGHTSVYWYQQALGLGLQFLLWYDEGEERNRGNFPPRFSGRQFPNYSSELNVNALELEDSALYLCASSLLWTGSTGELFFGEGSRLTVL.

The rearrangement joins TRBV19 to TRBJ2-7, with 7 bases lining up with TRBD1. V trimming: 5 bases; J trimming: 6 bases; junction bases outside the gene matches: 4. The CDR3 consists of 12 residues. Per the germline V gene, CDR1 is LNHDA and CDR2 is SQIVND (reference sequence). The CDR3 loop is CASSPTGVEQYF. In DNA form, the CDR3 reads TGTGCCAGTAGTCCAACAGGGGTCGAGCAGTACTTC.